This T cell receptor beta chain emerged from a study of cytomegalovirus exposure and HLA in healthy donors. Turning to the study itself: Unique TCRs numbering approximately 81 million, obtained from HLA-typed donors, made up an early data release. Researchers found that around 80% of about 400 genotyped donors fell within the Caucasian-associated ancestry cluster.

The PCR contained 60 Vbeta and 13 Jbeta primers. The assay was immunoSEQ multiplex PCR, and TCRdb's table has in-frame clones only and misses some. This table holds approximately 200,000 clones, 85% found once. Despite likely unrecorded immune exposures, the donors were nominally healthy at the time of sampling. In regard to this clone: One end of the junction does not line up with germline, which may come from a read error.

Germline CDR1 SEHNR, CDR2 FQNEAQ (reference sequence). The CDR3 consists of 15 residues. Sequencing was done on a sample of PBMCs. This sequence was found in a woman in her forties or fifties in good health and CMV-seronegative. The rearrangement uses TRBV7-9 and TRBJ2-1; 13 bases line up with TRBD2. The CDR3 here is CSSSTGTSGADEQFF. CDR3 sequence (DNA): TGTTCCAGCAGCACCGGGACTAGCGGGGCGGATGAGCAGTTCTTC.